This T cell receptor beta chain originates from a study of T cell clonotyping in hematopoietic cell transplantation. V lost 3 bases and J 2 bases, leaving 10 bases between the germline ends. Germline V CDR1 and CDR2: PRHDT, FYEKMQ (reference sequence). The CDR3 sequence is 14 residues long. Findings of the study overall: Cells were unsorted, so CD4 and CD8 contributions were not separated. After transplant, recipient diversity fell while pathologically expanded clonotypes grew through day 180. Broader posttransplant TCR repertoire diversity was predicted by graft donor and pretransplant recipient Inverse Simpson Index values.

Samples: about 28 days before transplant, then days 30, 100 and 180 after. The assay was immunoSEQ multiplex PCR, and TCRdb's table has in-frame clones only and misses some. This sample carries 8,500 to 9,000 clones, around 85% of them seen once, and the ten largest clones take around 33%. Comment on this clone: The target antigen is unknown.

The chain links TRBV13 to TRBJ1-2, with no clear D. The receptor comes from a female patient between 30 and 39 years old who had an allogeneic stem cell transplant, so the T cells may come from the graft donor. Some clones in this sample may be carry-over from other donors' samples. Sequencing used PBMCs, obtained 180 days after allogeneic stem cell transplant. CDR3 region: CASSLGALNYGYTF. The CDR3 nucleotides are TGTGCCAGCAGCTTGGGCGCCTTGAACTATGGCTACACCTTC.